Below are 23 T cell receptor beta chains sequenced from a single sample in a study of blood T cells in healthy people across ages (dated by TCRdb to about 2015). The library was generated by 5' RACE. For sequencing, an Illumina HiSeq 2500 was employed. A second 7 to 11 cycle PCR used a sample-barcoded 5' primer and a J-beta primer mix. TCRdb reran the public reads through fastp at Q25 and MiXCR, keeping productive beta chains. Here each entry gathers all rows of one CDR3 protein and keeps the most common genes and DNA. The sample profile shows roughly 1,700,000 distinct CDR3 sequences; 25% to 30% of them were found once. About 8% of the sample is taken by the ten largest. The sample was blood. The source is a woman in her 30s in good health.

The table lists this clonotype with a count of one. This chain connects TRBV12-3 or TRBV12-4 to TRBJ2-1; no clear D gene. V gave up 4 bases and J gave up 7 bases, with 8 bases separating them. The CDR3 extends over 12 amino acids. The CDR3 region is CASSSPKNEQFF. The CDR3, as DNA: TGTGCCAGCAGTTCTCCAAAGAATGAGCAGTTCTTC.

In its sample, this clonotype was seen a few times. This rearrangement joins TRBV19 to TRBJ2-2; 7 bases agree with TRBD1. The CDR3 runs 16 residues. V was pared by 6 bases and J by 0 bases, with 7 bases of the junction left unmatched. CDR1 and CDR2 from the germline V gene are LNHDA and SQIVND (reference sequence). The CDR3 DNA reads as TGTGCCAGTAGCAAATTAGGGACAGCGAACACCGGGGAGCTGTTTTTT. This sequence encodes CASSKLGTANTGELFF.

This clonotype was observed a handful of times. This rearrangement joins TRBV11-2 to TRBJ2-1; D possibly uses TRBD1 or TRBD2 (5 bases each). Germline CDR1 is SGHAT and CDR2 is FQNNGV. Between the trimmed V and J ends, which lost 5 bases and 5 bases, there was a span of 13 bases. CDR3 length: 14 amino acids. The CDR3 loop reads CASSAPGTHNEQFF. DNA for the CDR3: TGTGCCAGCAGCGCCCCGGGGACCCACAATGAGCAGTTCTTC.

The J gene is TRBJ1-2, the V gene TRBV25-1, with TRBD1 matching 10 bases. Looked up from germline, CDR1 is MGHDK and CDR2 is SYGVNS. V dropped 6 bases and J dropped 8; count of bases not matched to a gene: 6. This CDR3 is built from 13 residues. CDR3 coding DNA: TGTGCCAGCAGCTCCGACAGGGGGCCCGGCTACACCTTC. Protein: CASSSDRGPGYTF.

This clonotype appeared many times. The genes are TRBV12-3 or TRBV12-4 and TRBJ2-6; no clear D. V was trimmed by 6 bases and J by 1 base, leaving 10 bases between them. The CDR3 is made up of 15 amino acids. The CDR3 bases are TGTGCCAGCAGGGTTCAGTTATCTGGGGCCAACGTCCTGACTTTC. Translating gives CASRVQLSGANVLTF.

In regard to this clonotype: This could be a read error, since a much larger clone is one nucleotide away. V gene TRBV12-3 or TRBV12-4 combines with J gene TRBJ2-4; D remains ambiguous. The last part of the DNA fits TRBJ2-7 better; the J call may be wrong. The CDR3 totals 12 residues. The CDR3 protein is CASRQDYNEQYF. CDR3 coding DNA: TGTGCCAGCAGGCAGGATTATAACGAGCAGTACTTC.

This clonotype appeared a few times. The V call is TRBV20-1, the J call TRBJ2-1, with 7 bases identical to TRBD2. Germline V lookup: CDR1 DFQATT, CDR2 SNEGSKA (reference sequence). J was trimmed by 5 bases and V by 7 bases; bases with no gene match: 8. This CDR3 contains 13 residues. CDR3 nucleotides: TGCAGTGGAAGGCGGGAGTACGACAATGAGCAGTTCTTC. Translating gives CSGRREYDNEQFF.

Concerning this clonotype itself: A clone one base away is much larger, so this may be a read error. The V gene is TRBV7-9, the J gene TRBJ2-5; 10 bases are a match to TRBD1. J was trimmed by 6 bases and V by 4 bases; bases with no gene match: 2. The CDR3 is 13 residues long. Germline V gene data show CDR1 as SEHNR and CDR2 as FQNEAQ (reference sequence). CDR3 sequence reads: CASSSDRGKTQYF. CDR3 sequence (DNA): TGTGCCAGCAGCTCGGACAGGGGGAAGACCCAGTACTTC.

Notes on this clonotype: One end of the junction fails to match germline, which may point to a read error. This chain uses TRBV7-8 with TRBJ2-5; a weak D match, TRBD1 (6 bases). The CDR3 extends over 15 amino acids. The germline V gene has CDR1 SGHVS and CDR2 FQNEAQ. DNA of the CDR3: TGTGTCAGCAGCGTTGCCCGGGACAAGTGGGAGACCCAGTACTTC. It is translated as CVSSVARDKWETQYF.

In regard to this clonotype: Compared with germline, one end of the junction differs, possibly owing to a read error. This sequence joins TRBV29-1 and TRBJ1-1; a possible D gene is TRBD1 (6 bases). This CDR3 comprises 14 residues. CDR1 is SQVTM, CDR2 ANQGSEA, per germline. CDR3 sequence reads: CGVTHGGGGTEAFF. Written as DNA, the CDR3 is TGCGGCGTGACCCACGGGGGAGGGGGCACTGAAGCTTTCTTT.

The genes are TRBV20-1 and TRBJ2-7, with D perhaps matching TRBD1 or TRBD2 (5 bases each). Trimming took 6 bases from V and 12 from J, leaving 27 bases between them. The CDR3 contains 14 residues. Germline values: CDR1 DFQATT, CDR2 SNEGSKA (reference sequence). The CDR3 protein is CSAHPGPLQETRYF. CDR3 bases: TGCAGTGCGCACCCGGGACCCCTACAAGAGACCCGGTACTTC.

In this sample, this clonotype turned up a few times. V and J are TRBV10-1 and TRBJ2-1; D call uncertain. The CDR3 runs to 13 residues. V was cut by 4 bases and J by 3 bases, with 7 bases left in between. Germline CDR1 WNHNN, CDR2 SYGVQD (reference sequence). The DNA for the CDR3 is TGCGCCAGCAGTGGTAATAACTACAATGAGCAGTTCTTC. The encoded protein is CASSGNNYNEQFF.

The chain uses TRBV2 and TRBJ2-7; D remains unclear. The CDR3 spans 12 residues. Germline V lookup: CDR1 SNHLY, CDR2 FYNNEI. V gave up 6 bases and J gave up 3 bases, with 9 bases separating them. This chain's CDR3 is CASRILDYEQYF. The DNA for the CDR3 is TGTGCCAGCAGGATTCTGGACTACGAGCAGTACTTC.

The CDR3 DNA reads as TGTGCCAGCAGCCTCAGACAGGGGGAGGGTACGCAGTATTTT. This codes for CASSLRQGEGTQYF. The chain recombines TRBV7-2 with TRBJ2-3, with 9 bases fitting TRBD1. The CDR3 loop spans 14 amino acids. From germline, CDR1 is SGHTA and CDR2 FQGNSA. J was trimmed by 8 bases and V by 5 bases; bases with no gene match: 8. The entire variable domain, with the rest obtained from reference TRBV7-2 and TRBJ2-3, is as follows: GAGVSQSPSNKVTEKGKDVELRCDPISGHTALYWYRQSLGQGLEFLIYFQGNSAPDKSGLPSDRFSAERTGGSVSTLTIQRTQQEDSAVYLCASSLRQGEGTQYFGPGTRLTVL.

A few counts support this clonotype. One end of the junction does not line up with germline, which may come from a read error. The chain uses TRBV12-3 or TRBV12-4 and TRBJ2-3; possible D gene TRBD2, 6 bases. The CDR3 covers 13 residues. CDR3 region: CARSSAGGDTQYF. CDR3 sequence (DNA): TGTGCCCGCAGTTCCGCCGGGGGAGATACGCAGTATTTT.

In this sample, this clonotype turned up a few times. The J gene is TRBJ2-7, the V gene TRBV4-1; D is uncertain. Germline values: CDR1 MGHRA, CDR2 YSYEKL. The CDR3 contains 14 residues. The V and J ends lost 1 base and 6 bases respectively, with 13 bases between them. The CDR3 region is CASSQVAAIPEQYF. The DNA of the CDR3 is TGCGCCAGCAGCCAAGTGGCAGCCATCCCCGAGCAGTACTTC.

This clonotype was detected a few times. The junction departs from the called germline gene at one end, perhaps through a read error. This sequence joins TRBV11-2 and TRBJ2-1; D gene uncertain. Germline V gene lookup returns CDR1 SGHAT and CDR2 FQNNGV. The CDR3 length is 11 residues. The CDR3 DNA follows: TGTGCCAGCAGCCTGGACGTAAGGTTAATCTTC. Its translation: CASSLDVRLIF.

This rearrangement joins TRBV29-1 to TRBJ2-7; 9 nucleotides line up with TRBD2. The CDR3 covers 15 residues. J gave up 1 base and V 4 bases, and 8 bases lay outside the gene matches. Germline-derived CDR1 and CDR2 are SQVTM and ANQGSEA. CDR3 protein: CSVAFLAGTSYEQYF. In nucleotides, the CDR3 is TGCAGCGTTGCGTTTCTAGCGGGAACATCCTACGAGCAGTACTTC.

The chain uses TRBV7-6 and TRBJ2-5; 8 nucleotides line up with TRBD2. There are 14 residues in the CDR3. The germline CDR1 and CDR2 sequences are SGHVS and FNYEAQ. The ends lost 4 bases at V and 6 bases at J; junction bases unmatched: 7. CDR3 DNA sequence: TGTGCCAGCAGCTCTCGGACTAGCTCGCAGACCCAGTACTTC. Its protein is CASSSRTSSQTQYF.

In this sample, this clonotype turned up many times. The gene calls are TRBV29-1 and TRBJ2-1, with D perhaps matching TRBD2 (6 bases). V was clipped by 7 bases and J by 4 bases, with 8 bases between them. In germline, CDR1 is SQVTM, CDR2 ANQGSEA. The CDR3 spans 11 residues. This CDR3 is CSGRVYNEQFF. The CDR3 DNA reads TGCAGCGGGAGGGTTTACAATGAGCAGTTCTTC.

The chain uses TRBV29-1 and TRBJ1-2; D uncertain. The CDR3 length is 9 residues. The germline V gene has CDR1 SQVTM and CDR2 ANQGSEA. CDR3 sequence: CNEGQGYTF. The DNA for the CDR3 is TGCAACGAGGGTCAGGGCTACACCTTC.

The rearrangement uses TRBV5-6 and TRBJ1-1, with D hard to call. Trimming stripped 0 bases from V and 0 bases from J, with 15 bases between. The CDR3 has 17 amino acids. Germline CDR1 reads SGHDT; CDR2 reads YYEEEE. CDR3 protein: CASSLEGLWVMNTEAFF. The CDR3 region has the DNA TGTGCCAGCAGCTTGGAAGGGTTGTGGGTGATGAACACTGAAGCTTTCTTT.

V gene TRBV24-1 combines with J gene TRBJ1-5; D is possibly TRBD1 (6 bases). The CDR3 loop spans 14 amino acids. V lost 5 bases, J lost 3 bases, and 10 bases lay in between. Germline CDR1 is KGHDR and CDR2 is SFDVKD. CDR3 sequence reads: CATSVGQVNQPQHF. In nucleotides, the CDR3 is TGTGCCACCAGTGTGGGACAAGTCAATCAGCCCCAGCATTTT.